This T cell receptor beta chain came from a study of cytomegalovirus exposure and HLA in healthy donors (dated by TCRdb to about 2017). Regarding the research as a whole: An earlier analysis of approximately 550 of the donors reported approximately 290 Gb of sequence data and 120 million or so unique TCR beta sequences from approximately 180 million T cells. HLA typing covered class I and class II loci at four-digit resolution. A handful of DR-DQ haplotypes were handled as single units for association and clustering because linkage in the cohort was strong. The study profiled the T cell repertoires of hundreds of subjects by immunosequencing and related them to cytomegalovirus serostatus. Among some 400 genotyped donors of the cohort, an average of approximately 240,000 unique TCR beta nucleotide sequences were sequenced per donor, around 20% of them non-productive. An earlier analysis of approximately 640 of the donors applied high-throughput TCR beta sequencing to assess whether each TCR beta V gene segment acted as functional or pseudogenic. To study patterns of TCR occurrence, a later analysis re-analyzed previously published TCR beta repertoires from hundreds of donors and added high-resolution HLA genotyping. The study aimed to test whether signatures of past pathogen exposure could be identified by cataloging public T cell receptors. A later genetic analysis took genome-wide SNP genotypes for 398 of the 666 donors and used that subset as a discovery cohort. A separate validation cohort of over 95 different subjects was used in addition to the roughly 720-subject first cohort. To predict cytomegalovirus infection status, the study brought together high-throughput TCR immunosequencing, statistical association of individual TCRs with disease status, and machine learning. All discovery cohort repertoires had been generated using a single sequencing platform. Around 330 gigabases of sequencing data and tens of millions of unique TCR sequences made up an early release that covered about 640 HLA-typed donors. The genetic ancestry cluster associated with self-reported Caucasian donors included about 84% of the roughly 400 genotyped donors. Rather than drawing on any new phenotypic data, the later analysis identified candidate immune exposures from TCR beta sequences and the way those sequences occurred across donors. The number of typed donors differed by locus: about 629-640 for A, B, C, DRB1 and DQB1; 500 to 550 for DQA1; around 580 for DPA1; and around 490 for DPB1. Donor age, sex, ethnicity and CMV serostatus were compiled alongside the repertoire data. What the work shows at the level of the full study, not this receptor alone: For the cohort, immune exposure information was limited to CMV serostatus. Presence/absence analyses assumed roughly uniform sequencing depth across donors, an assumption that may not hold. In vitro tests confirmed that a few of the cytomegalovirus-associated TCR beta chains recognize cytomegalovirus antigens. An earlier analysis of approximately 570 of the donors showed that most TCR beta V segments appeared in productive rearrangements either about 87% or about 30% of the time, which broadly matched IMGT annotations. Because counts were too low, seventeen rarely observed V segments, including chromosome 9 orphons, were excluded from the earlier analysis of fewer than 650 of the donors. A later analysis reported that several top co-occurrence clusters appeared linked to parvovirus B19, influenza, CMV and Epstein-Barr virus. According to a later genetic analysis, donors in an Asian-associated ancestry cluster had fewer N-insertions in productive TCRs than the approximately 710-donor mean. The cohort was sequenced for TCR beta chains only, and without alpha or paired-chain data the features that could be detected were limited. HLA typing was unavailable for some donors at each locus, so association tests used only the typed subset. A further reported finding was that TCR beta sequences accurately predicted the HLA-A and HLA-B alleles for most subjects in the first cohort. Specific HLA alleles were associated with 15,000 to 20,000 TCR beta sequences at a false discovery rate of 0.05 in a later analysis. In both the original and validation cohorts, the classifier was reported to diagnose cytomegalovirus status with high specificity and sensitivity. In the study, roughly 160 TCR beta chains were listed as associated with cytomegalovirus. Most TCR sequences were seen in very few donors, while some public TCRs were found in many individuals. Some IMGT-functional V segments, including TRBV6-2 and TRBV6-3, could not be distinguished by the 87-base-pair reads and were therefore excluded. According to a later analysis, most CMV-associated TCR beta chains appeared to be HLA-restricted, and the HLA associations seemed to be driven largely by CMV exposure. Assigning TCR associations to individual alleles was difficult when HLA alleles, especially DR and DQ, strongly co-occurred. In a later analysis, TCR association rates were found to vary across HLA loci, with the most associated TCRs seen for DRB1 alleles and the fewest for HLA-C alleles. Compared with equally common non-associated chains, HLA-associated TCR beta chains in a later analysis were more clonally expanded and had lower generation probabilities. It was suggested by the authors that the approach could potentially be generalized to other disease states and immunological phenotypes. A group of highly shared sequence variants was considered likely to be a technical artifact of the sequencing pipeline. A later genetic analysis associated a missense DCLRE1C variant with V-gene and J-gene trimming of TCR beta chains, and an independent cohort replicated the association. Correlated functional status among segregating V segments might be attributable to linkage disequilibrium, but an unknown experimental factor could not be ruled out.

A word on this clone: Its antigen target is currently unknown. Base qualities are missing; no much larger clone stands one base away.

In total, approximately 610 healthy bone marrow donors made up the cohort. Cohort members were all nominally healthy when sampled, although unrecorded immune exposures were likely present. The donor tested CMV seronegative and was one of the 352 seronegative cohort members. A peripheral blood sample was provided by each donor, and peripheral blood mononuclear cells were used for TCR beta sequencing. Genomic DNA was extracted from the blood cell samples with the Qiagen DNeasy Blood Extraction Kit. The method was the immunoSEQ multiplex PCR assay. For the multiplex PCR, a mixture combining 60 forward primers for TCR Vbeta segments and 13 reverse primers for TCR Jbeta segments was used. The CDR3 region of rearranged TCR beta genes was amplified from genomic DNA with a multiplex PCR assay. Amplified TCR beta libraries were sequenced as 87-base-pair reads on the Illumina HiSeq System. On the study's bioinformatics: In a later analysis, roughly 80 million unique TCR beta chains were counted across the roughly 670 repertoires, and approximately 9.9 million of these chains were shared by at least two donors. Raw reads were error-corrected and collapsed into unique sequences by a nearest-neighbor algorithm in which closely related sequences were merged to remove PCR and sequencing errors. To assign V, D and J gene segments, CDR3 sequences were aligned to IMGT reference sequences. Each retained sequence needed at least a six-nucleotide match to both a V gene segment and a J gene segment. A rearrangement counted as productive if the CDR3 had no stop codons and remained in frame with V and J, and every other rearrangement counted as non-productive. CDR3 was defined by IMGT convention, running from the second conserved V-encoded cysteine to the conserved J-encoded phenylalanine. The earlier analysis of fewer than 750 of the donors excluded sequences that lacked an unambiguous match to a single V gene segment. An earlier analysis of 587 of the donors called V segments functional above 56.7% productive rearrangements and segregating when the between-donor standard deviation exceeded 5%. A statistical classification framework was developed to diagnose cytomegalovirus status using the catalog of TCR beta chain sequences. A later analysis assigned V and J genes by comparing TCR nucleotide sequences with IMGT/GENE-DB human TR gene sequences. The TCRdist pipeline was used in a later analysis to assign CDR3 sequences and most-parsimonious VDJ recombination scenarios. In a later analysis, each TCR beta chain was defined by its CDR3 amino acid sequence together with its V-gene family, and reads lacking a unique V-gene family were excluded. A later analysis removed 550 to 650 highly shared, low-generation-probability nucleotide sequences to deal with suspected cross-contamination and a sequencing artifact. A later analysis calculated a clonal expansion index for each public chain from normalized within-repertoire ranks of inferred template counts. A later analysis computed generation probabilities with a VDJ recombination model fitted to out-of-frame rearrangements, and checked the results against IGoR. In a later analysis, hypergeometric tests were used to score TCR-TCR, TCR-HLA and TCR-CMV co-occurrence, with a repertoire-size bias correction applied to TCR pairs. To estimate false discovery rates, a later analysis permuted the HLA or CMV assignments 20 times. In a later analysis, co-occurring TCRs were grouped with DBSCAN, and TCRdist sequence similarity was added when clustering was performed within HLA-allele-positive subsets. Co-occurrence clustering excluded repertoires with fewer than 30,000 or more than 120,000 public chains, plus five with anomalous nucleotide sharing. In TCRdb, the immuneACCESS table is reduced to in-frame sequences with V and J assigned. These tables do not hold every clone; where another copy was compared, an unresolved V gene accounts for under half, and the others remain unexplained. V, J and clone size are taken as reported in that table, and D and trimming were inferred from the DNA itself. Present in this sample are approximately 150,000 clones, roughly 65% of which were seen just once. The ten largest clones represent 4% to 5.5% of the sample.

CDR1 is given as SGHDT and CDR2 as YYEEEE, both from the germline V gene. V is shortened by 0 bases, J by 5 bases, and the region joining them spans 9 bases. The CDR3 contains 15 residues, cysteine and phenylalanine counted. Only CDR3 DNA is held: 45 bases, read in frame from base 1. This TCR derives from a man aged 60 to 75 in good health and CMV-seronegative. The receptor chain draws on TRBV5-6 and TRBJ1-6; no D segment can be confidently identified. Specimen: PBMCs. The CDR3 protein: CASSLVRENNSPLHF. The DNA sequence is given as TGTGCCAGCAGCTTGGTCCGGGAAAATAATTCACCCCTCCACTTT.